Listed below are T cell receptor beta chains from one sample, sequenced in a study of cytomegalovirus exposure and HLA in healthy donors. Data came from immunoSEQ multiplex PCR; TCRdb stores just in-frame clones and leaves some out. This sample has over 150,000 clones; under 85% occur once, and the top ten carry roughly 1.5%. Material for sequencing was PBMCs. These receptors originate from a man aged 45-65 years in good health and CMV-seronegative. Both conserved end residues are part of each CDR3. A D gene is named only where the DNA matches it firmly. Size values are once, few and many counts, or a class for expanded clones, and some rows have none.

TGTGCCAGCAGCCAATCATGGACAGGGAGAGAGCAGTACTTC CASSQSWTGREQYF NA TRBV7-2 TRBD1 TRBJ2-5
TGTGCCAGCAGTAATATTGGCACAGCCGACCAGTTCTTC CASSNIGTADQFF NA TRBV6-5 NA TRBJ2-1
TGTGCCAGTAGTAACCCGTCACAGGGGGCGAACTATGGCTACACCTTC CASSNPSQGANYGYTF NA TRBV19 TRBD1 TRBJ1-2
TGTGCCAGCAGGCCCGGGACAGGGGGCAACACTGAAGCTTTCTTT CASRPGTGGNTEAFF NA TRBV6-1 TRBD1 TRBJ1-1
TGCGCCAGCAGCTTGGTAGGGACAGGGGGCAACACCGGGGAGCTGTTTTTT CASSLVGTGGNTGELFF NA TRBV5-1 TRBD1 TRBJ2-2
TGTGCCAGCAGTGAGGGAGTCTCCTACGAGCAGTACTTC CASSEGVSYEQYF NA TRBV5-5 NA TRBJ2-7
TGTGCCAGCAGTCGGACAGGGAGGGATGGCTACACCTTC CASSRTGRDGYTF NA TRBV9 TRBD1 TRBJ1-2
TGTGCCAGCAGCTTGGGGCTAGCGGGCACAGATACGCAGTATTTT CASSLGLAGTDTQYF NA TRBV5-6 TRBD2 TRBJ2-3
TGTGCCAGCAGCTTTCCAGTATACGGCTACACCTTC CASSFPVYGYTF NA TRBV7-2 NA TRBJ1-2
TGTGCCAGCAGCTTAGTGGTCCAGACGTCGGGTCAGCCCCAGCATTTT CASSLVVQTSGQPQHF NA TRBV7-2 NA TRBJ1-5
TGTGCCAGCTCACCGTCGGTCAGGGGGCCTTACCGGGTGGAGACCCAGTACTTC CASSPSVRGPYRVETQYF NA TRBV18 TRBD1 TRBJ2-5
TGCGCCAGCAGCTTGGGACTAGCGGGAGGGCCGGGCACCGGGGAGCTGTTTTTT CASSLGLAGGPGTGELFF NA TRBV5-1 TRBD2 TRBJ2-2
TGTGCCAGCAGCCGGACAGGGGGGCGGACTGAAGCTTTCTTT CASSRTGGRTEAFF few TRBV6-5 TRBD1 TRBJ1-1
TGTGCCAGCAGTCAACAGGGTCAGCCCCAGCATTTT CASSQQGQPQHF NA TRBV6-1 NA TRBJ1-5
TGTGCCAGCTCACCTGGAGACTACGAGCAGTACTTC CASSPGDYEQYF NA TRBV18 NA TRBJ2-7
TGTGCCAGCAGCCTGGGACAGGGTCGGACTCGGAGCAATCAGCCCCAGCATTTT CASSLGQGRTRSNQPQHF NA TRBV11-2 TRBD1 TRBJ1-5
TGTGCCTGGACGGGACAGAGATACGAGCAGTACTTC CAWTGQRYEQYF NA TRBV30 TRBD1 TRBJ2-7
TGCGCCAGCAGCTTGGCCGCGACTAGCGAGAGCTCCTACAATGAGCAGTTCTTC CASSLAATSESSYNEQFF NA TRBV5-1 TRBD2 TRBJ2-1
TGTGCCAGCAGCAGACGACAGCGTAGCACAGATACGCAGTATTTT CASSRRQRSTDTQYF NA TRBV9 NA TRBJ2-3
TGCAGCGTTCGACAGGGGGGGACTGAAGCTTTCTTT CSVRQGGTEAFF NA TRBV29-1 TRBD1 TRBJ1-1
TGCGCCAGCAGCCGGAAACAGGGGTACTCCGAGCAGTACTTC CASSRKQGYSEQYF once TRBV4-3 TRBD1 TRBJ2-7
TGTGCCAGCAGTTCCCTAGCGGGGGCCTACGAGCAGTACTTC CASSSLAGAYEQYF NA TRBV28 TRBD2 TRBJ2-7
TGCAGTGCAACCTACCAAGCGGGGAAGTACTTC CSATYQAGKYF NA TRBV20-1 TRBD2 TRBJ2-5
TGTGCCAGCAGCACCGGGACAGGAGACTATGGCTACACCTTC CASSTGTGDYGYTF NA TRBV21-1 NA TRBJ1-2
TGTGCCAGCGGGCGGACGGGACAGTACTTC CASGRTGQYF NA TRBV6-1 NA TRBJ2-5